Reported below is one T cell receptor beta chain. The antigen remains undetermined. Germline-derived CDR1 and CDR2 are ENHRY and SYGVKD. This CDR3 has 13 amino acids. V gave up 10 bases and J gave up 7 bases, with 19 bases separating them. The record originates from a study of blood T cells in healthy people across ages. Together with a sample-barcoded 5' primer, a J-beta primer mix was included in a second PCR lasting about 7 to 11 cycles. A tag from a template-switch adaptor with 12 random nucleotides marked each cDNA molecule. TCRdb ran MiXCR on the 5' RACE reads and lists one entry per CDR3 protein. This sample carries hundreds of thousands of distinct CDR3 sequences, about a fifth of them seen once, and the ten largest clones take 22%. The study's findings and limits: Unsorted PBMCs ruled out conclusive naive versus antigen-experienced comparison.

The J gene is TRBJ1-1, the V gene TRBV10-3; weak D call: TRBD1 (5 bases). The source is a man between 65 and 79 years old in good health. The sequencing sample was made of blood. The CDR3 nucleotides read TGTGCCACCGCCCTGGCGGGGACGAATGAAGCTTTCTTT. It is translated as CATALAGTNEAFF.